A single sample gave rise to the 17 T cell receptor beta chains below, sequenced in a study of post-analysis software for immune sequencing data. General study points: In patients, TRBV5-6, TRBV5-1 and TRBV20-1 belonged to several TRBV segments found more frequently than in controls.

Their recognized antigens are unknown. TCR beta libraries were prepared from cDNA with unique molecular identifiers. TCRdb reprocessed the PCR reads with MiXCR, giving one entry per CDR3 protein. The table has roughly 580,000 distinct CDR3 sequences, roughly 40% seen once. What was sequenced was blood. These receptors were taken from a girl aged 5-17 years with multiple sclerosis.

There are a few counts of this clonotype. The V and J genes are TRBV10-2 and TRBJ2-5; perhaps TRBD2 as D (7 bases). Trimming removed 3 bases from V and 0 bases from J, with 17 bases in between. The CDR3 totals 17 residues. Germline CDR1 WSHSY, CDR2 SAAADI. The CDR3 loop is CASSESRRGLYQETQYF. The DNA of the CDR3 is TGCGCCAGCAGTGAATCGAGGCGGGGGCTGTACCAAGAGACCCAGTACTTC.

This chain uses TRBV5-1 with TRBJ2-6; 7 bases are shared with TRBD1. Germline V gene sequence: CDR1 SGHRS, CDR2 YFSETQ. The CDR3 runs to 15 residues. V lost 2 bases to trimming and J lost 3 bases; unmatched junction nucleotides: 2. The CDR3 coding sequence is TGCGCCAGCAGCTTCACAGGGGTTGGGGCCAACGTCCTGACTTTC. This encodes CASSFTGVGANVLTF.

This chain joins TRBV25-1 and TRBJ1-2, with TRBD1 matching 7 bases. The CDR3 covers 13 residues. Trimming at V came to 4 bases and at J to 8 bases, leaving 7 bases not matched to a gene. CDR1 and CDR2 (germline): MGHDK, SYGVNS. The CDR3 bases are TGTGCCAGCAGTGCCGGACAGGCGGCCGGCTACACCTTC. It specifies CASSAGQAAGYTF.

This clonotype was observed a few times. The chain carries TRBV25-1 and TRBJ2-7; 8 positions match TRBD2. Germline trimming cut 2 bases from V and 3 bases from J; bases unmatched to any gene: 3. This CDR3 is 14 amino acids long. Per the germline V gene, CDR1 is MGHDK and CDR2 is SYGVNS. CDR3 region: CASSESGRSYEQYF. In DNA, the CDR3 is TGTGCCAGCAGTGAAAGCGGGAGAAGCTACGAGCAGTACTTC.

CDR3 bases: TGCAGGGGGGACAGGGATGGAGGCTACACCTTC. Protein sequence: CRGDRDGGYTF. The gene calls are TRBV20-1 and TRBJ1-2; the match to TRBD1 covers 9 bases. Germline V gene sequence: CDR1 DFQATT, CDR2 SNEGSKA (reference sequence). The CDR3 is 11 residues long.

This clonotype occurred a few times. The V call is TRBV7-3, the J call TRBJ2-1; D gene unclear. Germline V lookup: CDR1 SGHTA, CDR2 FQGTGA. Trimming pared 5 bases from V and 3 bases from J, leaving 20 bases between. The CDR3 loop spans 17 amino acids. In DNA form, the CDR3 reads TGTGCCAGCAGCCCCAACCCCGGCCGTAAGAACTACAATGAGCAGTTCTTC. Its translation: CASSPNPGRKNYNEQFF.

With respect to this clonotype: The junction differs from germline at one of its ends, possibly a read error. This rearrangement joins TRBV4-1 to TRBJ1-6; D may be TRBD1 (6 bases). The CDR3 extends over 16 amino acids. Looked up from germline, CDR1 is MGHRA and CDR2 is YSYEKL. Written as DNA, the CDR3 is TGCGCCGGCAGCCTGCGACAGGACGATTATAATTCACCCCTCCACTTT. Amino acid sequence: CAGSLRQDDYNSPLHF.

This chain uses TRBV7-2 with TRBJ2-5; D is perhaps TRBD1 (5 bases). CDR1 and CDR2 from the germline V gene are SGHTA and FQGNSA. The CDR3 length is 13 residues. The V gene lost 8 bases and the J gene lost 5 bases, with 15 bases spanning the gap. As DNA, the CDR3 is TGTGCCAGCGCTACATCAGGGTGGGAGACCCAGTACTTC. Translating gives CASATSGWETQYF.

This clonotype was recorded a few times. The rearrangement links TRBV7-9 to TRBJ2-7; 12 bases are a match to TRBD1. Trimming at V came to 5 bases and at J to 3 bases, leaving 11 bases not matched to a gene. The germline CDR1 and CDR2 sequences are SEHNR and FQNEAQ (reference sequence). The CDR3 has 17 residues. The CDR3 reads CASSASPGTGGGYEQYF. DNA of the CDR3: TGTGCCAGCAGCGCGAGTCCCGGGACAGGGGGCGGCTACGAGCAGTACTTC.

The chain recombines TRBV12-3 or TRBV12-4 with TRBJ2-2, with 8 bases fitting TRBD1. CDR3 length: 16 amino acids. With 6 bases clipped from V and 1 base from J, the junction kept 7 bases outside the gene matches. DNA for the CDR3: TGTGCCAGCAGAGCCCAGGGGGCGCGGAACACCGGGGAGCTGTTTTTT. This codes for CASRAQGARNTGELFF.

The chain employs TRBV5-6 and TRBJ1-2, with D possibly TRBD1 on 5 matching bases. Trimming pared 3 bases from V and 2 bases from J, leaving 11 bases between. CDR3 length: 14 residues. Germline V gene sequence: CDR1 SGHDT, CDR2 YYEEEE. In DNA form, the CDR3 reads TGTGCCAGCAGCTCGGGACTGAAAAACTATGGCTACACCTTC. Its translation is CASSSGLKNYGYTF.

The CDR3 here is CSAFGLLHTYNEQFF. The DNA for the CDR3 is TGCAGTGCGTTTGGCCTACTCCACACCTACAATGAGCAGTTCTTC. The V gene is TRBV20-1, the J gene TRBJ2-1, with D hard to call. Trimming shortened V by 6 bases and J by 2 bases, and 17 bases separated the two germline ends. CDR3 length: 15 amino acids. Germline V gives CDR1 DFQATT, CDR2 SNEGSKA (reference sequence).

This clonotype was observed a few times. The gene calls are TRBV20-1 and TRBJ2-1; tentatively, D is TRBD2 (5 bases). The CDR3 is 11 residues long. Trimming removed 0 bases at V and 12 bases at J, with 9 bases between. Germline loops: CDR1 DFQATT, CDR2 SNEGSKA (reference sequence). The CDR3 region has the DNA TGCAGTGCTAGAGAACATCGGGGGCAGTTCTTC. Residues: CSAREHRGQFF.

This clonotype was seen a few times. V is TRBV5-1 and J is TRBJ2-1; TRBD2 is a possible D gene (6 bases). Germline CDR1 reads SGHRS; CDR2 reads YFSETQ. V was pared by 7 bases and J by 8 bases, with 10 bases between. The CDR3 is 11 residues long. CDR3 loop: CASEEGHEQFF. In nucleotides, the CDR3 is TGCGCCAGCGAGGAGGGCCATGAGCAGTTCTTC.

The CDR3 loop reads CASSPKGLETDTQYF. The CDR3 DNA sequence: TGTGCCAGCAGCCCCAAGGGACTAGAGACAGATACGCAGTATTTT. The chain is built from TRBV7-2 and TRBJ2-3; 8 bases line up with TRBD2. Germline V gives CDR1 SGHTA, CDR2 FQGNSA. Trimming at V came to 5 bases and at J to 3 bases, leaving 7 bases not matched to a gene. CDR3 length: 15 residues.

The V gene is TRBV5-5, the J gene TRBJ2-7, with 7 bases aligning to TRBD1. Germline loops: CDR1 SGHKS, CDR2 YYEKEE (reference sequence). V was clipped by 0 bases and J by 5 bases; unmatched bases: 8. This CDR3 contains 15 residues. The CDR3 here is CASSLAVRGLDEQYF. For the CDR3, the DNA is TGTGCCAGCAGCTTGGCCGTCAGGGGGTTGGACGAGCAGTACTTC.

This clonotype came up a few times. This chain joins TRBV6-5 and TRBJ2-7; D is unresolved. This CDR3 region has 13 residues. Trimming cost V 6 bases and J 2 bases, with 11 bases left between them. Germline V gene sequence: CDR1 MNHEY, CDR2 SVGAGI. The CDR3 nucleotides read TGTGCCAGCAGCTCCCCCGGTACCTACGAGCAGTACTTC. Protein: CASSSPGTYEQYF.